This is a list of T cell receptor beta chains from one sample in a study of cytomegalovirus exposure and HLA in healthy donors. The repertoire was sequenced with immunoSEQ multiplex PCR; TCRdb's copy has only in-frame clones and lacks some. The sample holds some 180,000 clones, under 9.5% seen once. Sequenced: PBMCs. These receptors originate from a woman younger than 45 in good health and CMV-seropositive. The CDR3 runs from the conserved cysteine through the conserved F or W. Each record gives: clone size, J gene, V gene, D gene, CDR3 DNA, CDR3 protein. D genes are given only for firm matches. Clone size is shown for a subset of rows, as once, few, many or a class of expanded clone.

clone size: NA
J gene: TRBJ2-2
V gene: TRBV15
D gene: NA
CDR3 DNA: TGTGCCACCAGCAGAGGACAGTTGACGGTTGACGGGGAGCTGTTTTTT
CDR3 protein: CATSRGQLTVDGELFF

clone size: NA
J gene: TRBJ1-1
V gene: TRBV2
D gene: NA
CDR3 DNA: TGTGCCAGCAGTGTGGGCCTCGGGGGGAACACTGAAGCTTTCTTT
CDR3 protein: CASSVGLGGNTEAFF

clone size: few
J gene: TRBJ2-1
V gene: TRBV5-4
D gene: TRBD2
CDR3 DNA: TGTGCCAGCAGCCCAGCCGGGACTAGCGTCTACAATGAGCAGTTCTTC
CDR3 protein: CASSPAGTSVYNEQFF

clone size: few
J gene: TRBJ2-5
V gene: TRBV10-3
D gene: TRBD1
CDR3 DNA: TGTGCCAACGCCAGGGGGCTACGGGAGACCCAGTACTTC
CDR3 protein: CANARGLRETQYF

clone size: few
J gene: TRBJ2-7
V gene: TRBV9
D gene: NA
CDR3 DNA: TGTGCCAGCAGCCCAAGGAGCTCCTACGAGCAGTACTTC
CDR3 protein: CASSPRSSYEQYF

clone size: many
J gene: TRBJ2-6
V gene: TRBV7-2
D gene: NA
CDR3 DNA: TGTGCCAGCACCATCCCCATCTCTGGGGCCAACGTCCTGACTTTC
CDR3 protein: CASTIPISGANVLTF

clone size: NA
J gene: TRBJ2-7
V gene: TRBV9
D gene: TRBD1
CDR3 DNA: TGTGCCAGCAGCGTGGGACAGGCACCCTCCTACGAGCAGTACTTC
CDR3 protein: CASSVGQAPSYEQYF

clone size: few
J gene: TRBJ2-7
V gene: TRBV10-3
D gene: TRBD2
CDR3 DNA: TGTGCCATCAGTGAGACAGATCAGGGACTAGCGGGAGGTGTGCAGTACTTC
CDR3 protein: CAISETDQGLAGGVQYF

clone size: few
J gene: TRBJ2-2
V gene: TRBV5-4
D gene: TRBD2
CDR3 DNA: TGTGCCAGCAGCTTGGGGGGAGCGGGAGCGTTCACCGGGGAGCTGTTTTTT
CDR3 protein: CASSLGGAGAFTGELFF

clone size: NA
J gene: TRBJ1-4
V gene: TRBV9
D gene: NA
CDR3 DNA: TGTGCCAGCAGCGTATCAAGCGCGTGGGGCGCGCAAGAAAAACTGTTTTTT
CDR3 protein: CASSVSSAWGAQEKLFF

clone size: NA
J gene: TRBJ2-1
V gene: TRBV5-1
D gene: TRBD2
CDR3 DNA: TGCGCCAGCAGCAGCTTCCTTGGGGGGGATGAGCAGTTCTTC
CDR3 protein: CASSSFLGGDEQFF

clone size: few
J gene: TRBJ2-7
V gene: TRBV27
D gene: TRBD2
CDR3 DNA: TGTGCCAGCAGTTTAAGCGGGGGCAACGAGCAGTACTTC
CDR3 protein: CASSLSGGNEQYF

clone size: few
J gene: TRBJ1-2
V gene: TRBV28
D gene: NA
CDR3 DNA: TGTGCCAGCAGTTTCGTAGGGGACTATGGCTACACCTTC
CDR3 protein: CASSFVGDYGYTF

clone size: few
J gene: TRBJ1-2
V gene: TRBV27
D gene: TRBD1
CDR3 DNA: TGTGCCAGCAGTCAGGGGGATGGCTACACCTTC
CDR3 protein: CASSQGDGYTF

clone size: NA
J gene: TRBJ2-7
V gene: TRBV5-5
D gene: NA
CDR3 DNA: TGTGCCAGCAGCTTGTGGCGGGGCTACGAGCAGTACTTC
CDR3 protein: CASSLWRGYEQYF

clone size: few
J gene: TRBJ1-1
V gene: TRBV7-2
D gene: NA
CDR3 DNA: TGTGCCAGCAGCTTTAACCAACGGGGAGGGATGAACACTGAAGCTTTCTTT
CDR3 protein: CASSFNQRGGMNTEAFF

clone size: few
J gene: TRBJ2-1
V gene: TRBV11-3
D gene: NA
CDR3 DNA: TGTGCCAGCAGCTTAGGGCAGGCGTTGTACAATGAGCAGTTCTTC
CDR3 protein: CASSLGQALYNEQFF

clone size: few
J gene: TRBJ2-7
V gene: TRBV18
D gene: TRBD1
CDR3 DNA: TGTGCCAGCTCACCACGGACAGGGTCTGGCGAGCAGTACTTC
CDR3 protein: CASSPRTGSGEQYF

clone size: few
J gene: TRBJ2-7
V gene: TRBV11-2
D gene: NA
CDR3 DNA: TGTGCCAGCAGCTTCGTTAGAGGTTACTACGAGCAGTACTTC
CDR3 protein: CASSFVRGYYEQYF

clone size: few
J gene: TRBJ2-7
V gene: TRBV11-2
D gene: NA
CDR3 DNA: TGTGCCAGCAGCTTCAGGTTCGGTACGACTAATCAATACGAGCAGTACTTC
CDR3 protein: CASSFRFGTTNQYEQYF

clone size: NA
J gene: TRBJ2-1
V gene: TRBV18
D gene: TRBD2
CDR3 DNA: TGTGCCAGCTCACCACCTCTAGCGGGAGGTAATGAGCAGTTCTTC
CDR3 protein: CASSPPLAGGNEQFF

clone size: NA
J gene: TRBJ1-6
V gene: TRBV5-6
D gene: TRBD1
CDR3 DNA: TGTGCCAGCAGCATAGGGACAGGGTATAATTCACCCCTCCACTTT
CDR3 protein: CASSIGTGYNSPLHF

clone size: few
J gene: TRBJ2-3
V gene: TRBV28
D gene: NA
CDR3 DNA: TGTGCCAGCGCAGGCACAGATACGCAGTATTTT
CDR3 protein: CASAGTDTQYF

clone size: NA
J gene: TRBJ2-5
V gene: TRBV5-1
D gene: NA
CDR3 DNA: TGCGCCAGCAGCTTCGAGCCGGGGTACGAACAAGAGACCCAGTACTTC
CDR3 protein: CASSFEPGYEQETQYF

clone size: few
J gene: TRBJ2-7
V gene: TRBV7-9
D gene: TRBD1
CDR3 DNA: TGTGCCAGCAGCAAGACAGGGAGTAGCCACGAGCAGTACTTC
CDR3 protein: CASSKTGSSHEQYF

clone size: NA
J gene: TRBJ2-7
V gene: TRBV27
D gene: NA
CDR3 DNA: TGTGCCAGCAGTTTATCTCCCATTTCGACTAGTAATCGCTACGAGCAGTACTTC
CDR3 protein: CASSLSPISTSNRYEQYF

clone size: few
J gene: TRBJ2-6
V gene: TRBV10-3
D gene: NA
CDR3 DNA: TGTGCCATCAGTGATGCAGGGGCTGGGGCCAACGTCCTGACTTTC
CDR3 protein: CAISDAGAGANVLTF

clone size: few
J gene: TRBJ2-7
V gene: TRBV11-2
D gene: TRBD2
CDR3 DNA: TGTGCCAGCAGCTTAGAACTGATTAGCGGGACCGAGCAGTACTTC
CDR3 protein: CASSLELISGTEQYF

clone size: NA
J gene: TRBJ2-5
V gene: TRBV2
D gene: TRBD1
CDR3 DNA: TGTGCCAGCAGTGCAACGACACAGGGGGGAGAGACCCAGTACTTC
CDR3 protein: CASSATTQGGETQYF

clone size: NA
J gene: TRBJ2-2
V gene: TRBV5-1
D gene: NA
CDR3 DNA: TGCGCCAGCACTAACCCCCCCGGGGAGCTGTTTTTT
CDR3 protein: CASTNPPGELFF

clone size: NA
J gene: TRBJ1-4
V gene: TRBV7-9
D gene: TRBD1
CDR3 DNA: TGTGCCAGCAGCTCTCGGACAGGGAGGGTGTTCGCAACTAATGAAAAACTGTTTTTT
CDR3 protein: CASSSRTGRVFATNEKLFF

clone size: NA
J gene: TRBJ2-5
V gene: TRBV5-1
D gene: NA
CDR3 DNA: TGCGCCAGCAGCTTAACTAGTATAGAGACCCAGTACTTC
CDR3 protein: CASSLTSIETQYF

clone size: NA
J gene: TRBJ2-2
V gene: TRBV11-2
D gene: TRBD2
CDR3 DNA: TGTGCCAGCAGCTTAGTCTTCGGGGGGGCCGGGGAGCTGTTTTTT
CDR3 protein: CASSLVFGGAGELFF

clone size: few
J gene: TRBJ2-1
V gene: TRBV19
D gene: TRBD2
CDR3 DNA: TGTGCCAGTAGTATAGATTCCCGGCTAGCGGGAGGAGTATACAATGAGCAGTTCTTC
CDR3 protein: CASSIDSRLAGGVYNEQFF

clone size: NA
J gene: TRBJ2-5
V gene: TRBV13
D gene: NA
CDR3 DNA: TGTGCCAGCAGCTCGGTCATTAGCGGTGGCGTAGAGACCCAGTACTTC
CDR3 protein: CASSSVISGGVETQYF

clone size: few
J gene: TRBJ2-7
V gene: TRBV5-1
D gene: NA
CDR3 DNA: TGCGCCAGCAGCTTGTTTCAGGGTAAGGGGTACGAGCAGTACTTC
CDR3 protein: CASSLFQGKGYEQYF

clone size: NA
J gene: TRBJ2-2
V gene: TRBV6-5
D gene: NA
CDR3 DNA: TGTGCCAGCAGTTACAACCCAGGGGCCTCCACCGGGGAGCTGTTTTTT
CDR3 protein: CASSYNPGASTGELFF